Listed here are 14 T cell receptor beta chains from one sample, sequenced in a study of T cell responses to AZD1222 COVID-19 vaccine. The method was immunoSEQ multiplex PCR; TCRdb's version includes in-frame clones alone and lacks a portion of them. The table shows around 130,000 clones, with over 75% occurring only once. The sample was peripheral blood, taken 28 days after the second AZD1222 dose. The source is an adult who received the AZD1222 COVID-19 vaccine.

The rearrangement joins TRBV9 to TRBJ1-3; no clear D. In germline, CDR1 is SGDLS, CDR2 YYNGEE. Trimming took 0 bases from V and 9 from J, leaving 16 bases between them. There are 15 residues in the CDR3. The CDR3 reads CASSVVPDLIGTIYF. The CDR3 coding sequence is TGTGCCAGCAGCGTAGTGCCAGACTTAATTGGCACCATATATTTT.

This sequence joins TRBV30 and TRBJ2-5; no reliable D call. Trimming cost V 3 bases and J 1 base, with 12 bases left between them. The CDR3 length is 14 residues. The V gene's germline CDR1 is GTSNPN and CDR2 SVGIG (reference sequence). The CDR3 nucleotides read TGTGCCTGGAGCTTGGGAACCGTCCAAGAGACCCAGTACTTC. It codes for CAWSLGTVQETQYF.

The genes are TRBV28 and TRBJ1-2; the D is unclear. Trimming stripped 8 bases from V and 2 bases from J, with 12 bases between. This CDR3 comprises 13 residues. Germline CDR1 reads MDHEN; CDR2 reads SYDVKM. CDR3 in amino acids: CASRPGLNYGYTF. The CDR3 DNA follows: TGTGCCAGCCGTCCGGGGTTAAACTATGGCTACACCTTC.

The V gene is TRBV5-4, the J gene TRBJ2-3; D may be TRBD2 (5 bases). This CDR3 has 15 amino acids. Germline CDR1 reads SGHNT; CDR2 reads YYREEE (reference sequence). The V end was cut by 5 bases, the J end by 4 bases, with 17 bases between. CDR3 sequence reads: CASSSVLTRADTQYF. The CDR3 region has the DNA TGTGCCAGCAGTTCGGTCCTAACTAGGGCAGATACGCAGTATTTT. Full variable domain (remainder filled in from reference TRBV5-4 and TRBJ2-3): ETGVTQSPTHLIKTRGQQVTLRCSSQSGHNTVSWYQQALGQGPQFIFQYYREEENGRGNFPPRFSGLQFPNYSSELNVNALELDDSALYLCASSSVLTRADTQYFGPGTRLTVL.

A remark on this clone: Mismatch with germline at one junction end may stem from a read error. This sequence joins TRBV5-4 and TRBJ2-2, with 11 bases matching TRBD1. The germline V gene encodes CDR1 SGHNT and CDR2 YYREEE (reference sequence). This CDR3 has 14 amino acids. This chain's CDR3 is CASSSSRDRGGLFF. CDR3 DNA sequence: TGTGCCAGCAGCTCGTCCCGGGACAGGGGGGGGCTGTTTTTT.

CDR3 in DNA: TGCAGTGCTAGTGCCATTCCGGGACTAGCGGGACCGTCCCAAGAGACCCAGTACTTC. This gives the protein CSASAIPGLAGPSQETQYF. V usage is TRBV20-1 and J usage is TRBJ2-5; TRBD2 agrees at 13 bases. The CDR3 loop spans 19 amino acids. The germline V gene has CDR1 DFQATT and CDR2 SNEGSKA (reference sequence). V trimming: 3 bases; J trimming: 1 base; junction bases outside the gene matches: 14.

The CDR3 region has the DNA TGTGCCAGTAGTCGACTAGCGTTTGGCACAGATACGCAGTATTTT. It is translated as CASSRLAFGTDTQYF. The chain employs TRBV19 and TRBJ2-3; 8 bases line up with TRBD2. This CDR3 has 15 amino acids. The V segment lost 5 bases and the J segment 1 base; nucleotides outside the gene matches: 5. Germline V lookup: CDR1 LNHDA, CDR2 SQIVND (reference sequence). Drawing the rest from reference TRBV19 and TRBJ2-3, the complete variable domain is DGGITQSPKYLFRKEGQNVTLSCEQNLNHDAMYWYRQDPGQGLRLIYYSQIVNDFQKGDIAEGYSVSREKKESFPLTVTSAQKNPTAFYLCASSRLAFGTDTQYFGPGTRLTVL.

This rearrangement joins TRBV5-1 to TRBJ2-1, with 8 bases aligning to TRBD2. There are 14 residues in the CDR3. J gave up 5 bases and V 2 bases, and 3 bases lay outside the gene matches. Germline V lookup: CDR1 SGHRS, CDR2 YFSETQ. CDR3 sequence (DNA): TGCGCCAGCAGCTTAGTTAGCGGGAACAATGAGCAGTTCTTC. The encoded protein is CASSLVSGNNEQFF.

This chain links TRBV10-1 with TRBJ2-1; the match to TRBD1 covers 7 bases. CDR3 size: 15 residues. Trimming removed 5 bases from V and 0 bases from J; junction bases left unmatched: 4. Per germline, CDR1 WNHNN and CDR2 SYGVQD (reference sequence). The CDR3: CASSRRGSSYNEQFF. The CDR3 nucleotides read TGCGCCAGCAGTCGCAGGGGGAGCTCCTACAATGAGCAGTTCTTC.

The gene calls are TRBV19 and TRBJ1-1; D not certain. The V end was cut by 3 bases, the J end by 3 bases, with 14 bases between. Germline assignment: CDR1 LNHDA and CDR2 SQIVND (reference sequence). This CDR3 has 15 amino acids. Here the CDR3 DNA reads TGTGCCAGTAGTATGAATGGCCAGGTTGACACTGAAGCTTTCTTT. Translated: CASSMNGQVDTEAFF.

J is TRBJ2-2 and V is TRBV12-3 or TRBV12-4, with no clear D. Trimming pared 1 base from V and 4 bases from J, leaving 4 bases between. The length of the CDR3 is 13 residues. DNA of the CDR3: TGTGCCAGCAGTTTAGGCGGCACCGGGGAGCTGTTTTTT. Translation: CASSLGGTGELFF.

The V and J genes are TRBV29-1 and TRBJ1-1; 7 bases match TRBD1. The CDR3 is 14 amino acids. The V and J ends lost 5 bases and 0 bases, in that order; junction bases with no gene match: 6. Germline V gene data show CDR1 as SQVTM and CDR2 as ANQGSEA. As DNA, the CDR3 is TGCAGCGTTATGACCGGGACAGTGAACACTGAAGCTTTCTTT. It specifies CSVMTGTVNTEAFF.

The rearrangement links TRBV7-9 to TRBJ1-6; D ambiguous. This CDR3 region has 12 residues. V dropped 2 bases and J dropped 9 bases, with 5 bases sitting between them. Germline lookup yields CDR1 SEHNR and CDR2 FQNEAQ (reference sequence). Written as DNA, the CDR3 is TGTGCCAGCAGCTTAATTCGTTCACCCCTCCACTTT. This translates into CASSLIRSPLHF.

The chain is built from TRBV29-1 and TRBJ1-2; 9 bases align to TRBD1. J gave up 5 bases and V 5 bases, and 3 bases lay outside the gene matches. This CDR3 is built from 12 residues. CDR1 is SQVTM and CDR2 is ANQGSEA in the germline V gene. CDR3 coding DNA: TGCAGCGTTCCCGGGACAGGGTATGGCTACACCTTC. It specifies CSVPGTGYGYTF.